Listed below are T cell receptor beta chains from one sample, sequenced in a study of CD8 T cells in Susac syndrome. TCRdb reanalysed the immunoSEQ multiplex PCR reads using MiXCR and keeps one entry per CDR3 protein. Of about 210,000 distinct CDR3 sequences in the sample, about 94% were seen once. The source material was CD4+ T cells from PBMCs. The receptors derive from a human donor with Susac syndrome. CDR3s include the opening cysteine and the closing phenylalanine or tryptophan. The D gene is left open where the match is weak. The size of a clone is reported for some rows only, either as once, few or many, or as a class for expanded clones.

clone_size,j_call,v_call,d_call,cdr3_aa,cdr3_nt
NA,TRBJ2-7,TRBV20-1,TRBD2,CSAWTSGSLYEQYF,TGCAGTGCTTGGACTAGCGGGTCTCTCTACGAGCAGTACTTC
NA,TRBJ1-1,TRBV30,NA,CAWSRGRYTEAFF,TGTGCCTGGAGCCGGGGGCGGTACACTGAAGCTTTCTTT
NA,TRBJ1-1,TRBV6-5,NA,CASTRSGENTEAFF,TGTGCCAGCACTCGTTCTGGGGAGAACACTGAAGCTTTCTTT
NA,TRBJ2-1,TRBV20-1,TRBD2,CSARETSGGYNEQFF,TGCAGTGCTAGGGAGACTAGCGGGGGATACAATGAGCAGTTCTTC
NA,TRBJ1-1,TRBV9,NA,CASSLNDRRTEQGEAFF,TGTGCCAGCAGCCTAAATGACAGGAGAACTGAACAGGGTGAAGCTTTCTTT
NA,TRBJ2-3,TRBV27,NA,CASSFRGNTDTQYF,TGTGCCAGCAGTTTCCGGGGAAACACAGATACGCAGTATTTT
few,TRBJ2-5,TRBV7-3,NA,CASSLTGQAPETQYF,TGTGCCAGCAGCTTAACGGGGCAGGCGCCAGAGACCCAGTACTTC
NA,TRBJ1-1,TRBV20-1,NA,CSATRGHNTEAFF,TGCAGTGCGACGCGGGGACACAACACTGAAGCTTTCTTT
NA,TRBJ2-6,TRBV15,NA,CATSKGTNSGANVLTF,TGTGCCACCAGCAAGGGGACCAACTCTGGGGCCAACGTCCTGACTTTC
NA,TRBJ2-1,TRBV6-1,TRBD1,CASSTSGTGSYNEQFF,TGTGCCAGCAGTACATCCGGGACAGGCTCCTACAATGAGCAGTTCTTC
NA,TRBJ2-7,TRBV5-1,NA,CASSLAPEQYF,TGCGCCAGCAGCTTGGCCCCCGAGCAGTACTTC
NA,TRBJ2-3,TRBV5-4,TRBD2,CASSFSGGNTDTQYF,TGTGCCAGCAGCTTTAGCGGGGGGAACACAGATACGCAGTATTTT
NA,TRBJ2-6,TRBV7-2,NA,CASSGAPSGANVLTF,TGTGCCAGCAGTGGGGCCCCCTCTGGGGCCAACGTCCTGACTTTC
NA,TRBJ2-5,TRBV3-1,NA,CASSQNPDGTQTQYF,TGTGCCAGCAGCCAAAACCCGGACGGAACACAGACCCAGTACTTC
NA,TRBJ1-5,TRBV11-2,NA,CASSQEAVNQPQHF,TGTGCCAGCAGCCAGGAGGCGGTAAATCAGCCCCAGCATTTT
NA,TRBJ2-7,TRBV5-4,TRBD2,CASSPLGLAGYEQYF,TGTGCCAGCAGCCCACTGGGACTAGCGGGGTACGAGCAGTACTTC
NA,TRBJ1-6,TRBV7-2,NA,CASRLAIGPLHF,TGTGCCAGCAGATTAGCAATAGGACCCCTCCACTTT
NA,TRBJ2-2,TRBV29-1,NA,CSADLQPNTGELFF,TGCAGCGCGGACCTGCAGCCGAACACCGGGGAGCTGTTTTTT
NA,TRBJ1-1,TRBV20-1,NA,CSAGTVNTEAFF,TGCAGTGCTGGGACGGTGAACACTGAAGCTTTCTTT
NA,TRBJ1-6,TRBV7-9,NA,CASSHWRVNSPLHF,TGTGCCAGCAGTCATTGGAGGGTTAATTCACCCCTCCACTTT
NA,TRBJ1-1,TRBV19,NA,CASTWTLGGTEAFF,TGTGCCAGTACCTGGACTTTGGGGGGCACTGAAGCTTTCTTT
NA,TRBJ2-5,TRBV20-1,TRBD2,CSARDQTSGGADVETQYF,TGCAGTGCTAGAGATCAAACTAGCGGGGGGGCCGATGTAGAGACCCAGTACTTC
NA,TRBJ2-1,TRBV10-3,NA,CAISIGAGSNEQFF,TGTGCCATCAGCATCGGTGCTGGGTCGAATGAGCAGTTCTTC
NA,TRBJ2-4,TRBV18,NA,CASSPLAKNIQYF,TGTGCCAGCTCTCCCCTAGCCAAAAACATTCAGTACTTC
NA,TRBJ1-2,TRBV10-2,TRBD1,CASSALQTGAGYGYTF,TGCGCCAGCAGTGCCCTCCAGACAGGGGCGGGCTATGGCTACACCTTC
once,TRBJ1-5,TRBV6-2/TRBV6-3,NA,CASSVRPNGNQPQHF,TGTGCCAGCAGCGTTCGCCCGAACGGCAATCAGCCCCAGCATTTT
NA,TRBJ1-5,TRBV5-4,NA,CASSLDAGVAQPQHF,TGTGCCAGCAGCTTGGACGCAGGGGTTGCTCAGCCCCAGCATTTT
NA,TRBJ2-5,TRBV2,TRBD2,CASSALAGGPRETQYF,TGTGCCAGCAGTGCCCTAGCGGGGGGGCCCCGGGAGACCCAGTACTTC
NA,TRBJ1-5,TRBV5-1,NA,CASTALPGSNQPQHF,TGCGCCAGCACCGCTTTGCCGGGGAGCAATCAGCCCCAGCATTTT
NA,TRBJ2-7,TRBV20-1,NA,CSAGRTGGSYEQYF,TGCAGTGCTGGGCGGACCGGGGGTTCCTACGAGCAGTACTTC
NA,TRBJ1-1,TRBV30,NA,CAWSPGTPNTEAFF,TGTGCCTGGAGTCCCGGGACTCCGAACACTGAAGCTTTCTTT
NA,TRBJ1-1,TRBV19,TRBD1,CASSTTAGTGEAFF,TGTGCCAGTAGTACGACCGCCGGGACAGGGGAAGCTTTCTTT
NA,TRBJ2-2,TRBV30,TRBD1,CAWSVLNPGQSSGELFF,TGTGCCTGGAGTGTACTGAACCCGGGACAGTCCTCCGGGGAGCTGTTTTTT
NA,TRBJ2-5,TRBV7-3,TRBD2,CASSSGTSGQETQYF,TGTGCCAGCAGCTCCGGGACTAGCGGACAAGAGACCCAGTACTTC
NA,TRBJ1-4,TRBV25-1,TRBD1,CASSEFRGHEKLFF,TGTGCCAGCAGTGAATTCAGGGGGCACGAAAAACTGTTTTTT
NA,TRBJ2-5,TRBV14,NA,CASSQDHLLQETQYF,TGTGCCAGCAGCCAAGATCACCTCCTCCAAGAGACCCAGTACTTC
NA,TRBJ2-7,TRBV29-1,NA,CSVGGGPNYEQYF,TGCAGCGTTGGTGGGGGGCCGAACTACGAGCAGTACTTC
NA,TRBJ1-6,TRBV12-3/TRBV12-4,NA,CASRGTIGGHSPLHF,TGTGCCAGCAGGGGGACTATCGGCGGGCATTCACCCCTCCACTTT
NA,TRBJ2-7,TRBV5-1,NA,CASSPGRRGEQYF,TGCGCCAGCAGCCCCGGTCGGCGGGGCGAGCAGTACTTC
NA,TRBJ1-5,TRBV10-3,NA,CAISAGAYQPQHF,TGTGCCATCAGTGCCGGTGCTTATCAGCCCCAGCATTTT
NA,TRBJ2-2,TRBV6-5,NA,CASSYRGRLSGELFF,TGTGCCAGCAGTTACAGGGGCAGGTTGAGCGGGGAGCTGTTTTTT
NA,TRBJ1-2,TRBV5-6,NA,CASSLSGGGGYTF,TGTGCCAGCAGCTTGTCAGGCGGCGGAGGCTACACCTTC
NA,TRBJ1-3,TRBV24-1,NA,CATSAGASGNTIYF,TGTGCCACCAGTGCGGGGGCCTCGGGAAACACCATATATTTT
NA,TRBJ2-5,TRBV4-3,NA,CASSQDLLAQETQYF,TGCGCCAGCAGCCAAGATCTGCTGGCCCAAGAGACCCAGTACTTC
NA,TRBJ1-2,TRBV18,TRBD1,CATTGDRSNYGYTF,TGTGCCACCACCGGGGACAGGTCTAACTATGGCTACACCTTC
NA,TRBJ1-1,TRBV11-2,NA,CASSLRQVNTEAFF,TGTGCCAGCAGCTTACGGCAGGTGAACACTGAAGCTTTCTTT
once,TRBJ2-1,TRBV4-2,NA,CASSQDPLGGVEYNEQFF,TGTGCCAGCAGCCAAGATCCTCTAGGCGGGGTCGAATACAATGAGCAGTTCTTC
NA,TRBJ1-5,TRBV6-6,TRBD1,CASSYSGQSNQPQHF,TGTGCCAGCAGTTACTCGGGACAGAGCAATCAGCCCCAGCATTTT